The 30 T cell receptor beta chains in this list originate from one sample, sequenced in a study of human T cells and chemical hapten exposure. Time point indicated: pre-sensitization, week 0. This sample's treatment: therapeutic diphenylcyclopropenone sensitization with weekly scalp DPC. In TCRdb, the RACE reads were re-called with MiXCR into one record per CDR3 protein. This sample has 270,000 or so distinct CDR3 sequences, with approximately 8% found just once. Sequences were derived from whole blood, sampled in connection with sensitization to the hapten diphenylcyclopropenone (DPC). The source of these receptors is a man between 18 and 29 years old with alopecia areata. Some clones in this sample may be carry-over from other donors' samples.

V and J are TRBV29-1 and TRBJ1-1; D remains unclear. Germline lookup yields CDR1 SQVTM and CDR2 ANQGSEA. Trimming took off 7 bases at V and 7 bases at J, with 19 bases between the two ends. CDR3 size: 13 residues. CDR3 residues: CSARTGKGNEAFF. CDR3 nucleotide sequence: TGCAGCGCCAGGACGGGTAAAGGGAATGAAGCTTTCTTT.

The table lists this clonotype with a few counts. The chain employs TRBV12-3 or TRBV12-4 and TRBJ2-2, with TRBD1 matching over 7 bases. Trimming at V came to 1 base and at J to 1 base, leaving 3 bases not matched to a gene. The CDR3 runs 16 residues. The CDR3 region has the DNA TGTGCCAGCAGTTTAGGAGGGGGCCTGAACACCGGGGAGCTGTTTTTT. Translation: CASSLGGGLNTGELFF.

Here the CDR3 DNA reads TGCAGTGCTAGGACAATCTACAGGGGCACAGGGAATCCTGGCTACACCTTC. Its translation: CSARTIYRGTGNPGYTF. The chain joins TRBV20-1 to TRBJ1-2, with TRBD1 matching over 7 bases. CDR3 size: 17 residues. With V trimmed by 3 bases and J by 7 bases, 20 bases remained unmatched. CDR1 and CDR2 from the germline V gene are DFQATT and SNEGSKA (reference sequence).

The table lists this clonotype with a few counts. The chain carries TRBV6-5 and TRBJ1-1; no clear D gene. This CDR3 comprises 13 residues. Germline V lookup: CDR1 MNHEY, CDR2 SVGAGI. The germline V and J ends were trimmed by 8 bases and 13 bases, with 23 bases remaining between them. The CDR3 DNA reads as TGTGCCAGCCTCCATGTTAACTCGGGTGGTGTTTTCTTT. Translated: CASLHVNSGGVFF.

This chain connects TRBV20-1 to TRBJ2-1, with 10 bases fitting TRBD2. Looked up from germline, CDR1 is DFQATT and CDR2 is SNEGSKA (reference sequence). Trimming removed 0 bases from V and 6 bases from J; junction bases left unmatched: 5. This CDR3 is built from 15 residues. This CDR3 reads CSARDGTSDFNEQFF. The CDR3 DNA is TGCAGTGCTAGAGACGGGACTAGCGATTTCAATGAGCAGTTCTTC.

This clonotype was seen many times. The J gene is TRBJ1-4, the V gene TRBV9; D is undetermined. Looked up from germline, CDR1 is SGDLS and CDR2 is YYNGEE. V was pared by 0 bases and J by 0 bases, with 6 bases between. The CDR3 loop spans 15 amino acids. CDR3 sequence: CASSVGHSTNEKLFF. In DNA, the CDR3 is TGTGCCAGCAGCGTAGGGCACTCAACTAATGAAAAACTGTTTTTT.

The chain uses TRBV6-2 or TRBV6-3 and TRBJ2-6; no clear D gene. V lost 2 bases to trimming and J lost 1 base, with 6 bases between them. Germline assignment: CDR1 MNHEY and CDR2 SVGEGT. This CDR3 has 15 amino acids. The CDR3 loop is CASSYGQSGANVLTF. The CDR3 nucleotides are TGTGCCAGCAGTTACGGCCAATCTGGGGCCAACGTCCTGACTTTC.

This chain uses TRBV6-5 with TRBJ2-3, with 8 bases identical to TRBD1. Germline V gives CDR1 MNHEY, CDR2 SVGAGI. The CDR3 runs 14 residues. V trimming: 5 bases; J trimming: 6 bases; junction bases outside the gene matches: 7. DNA of the CDR3: TGTGCCAGCAGTCGGACAGGGCAGGGGGATACGCAGTATTTT. Amino acid sequence: CASSRTGQGDTQYF.

This clonotype was detected ten times or more. The gene calls are TRBV20-1 and TRBJ2-1, with D perhaps TRBD1 (6 bases). The CDR3 consists of 15 residues. CDR1 is DFQATT, CDR2 SNEGSKA, per germline (reference sequence). V dropped 1 base and J dropped 7 bases, with 17 bases sitting between them. In DNA, the CDR3 is TGCAGTGCTAGAGGCCCCCCCAGGGGTGGGAATGAGCAGTTCTTC. This gives the protein CSARGPPRGGNEQFF.

In its sample, this clonotype was seen a few times. This chain uses TRBV7-9 with TRBJ2-7; 9 bases match TRBD2. This CDR3 comprises 16 residues. Germline loops: CDR1 SEHNR, CDR2 FQNEAQ (reference sequence). V lost 4 bases, J lost 4 bases, and 11 bases stayed unmatched. The DNA for the CDR3 is TGTGCCAGCAGCTCCTGGGAGGATAGCGGGGGTTACGAGCAGTACTTC. Protein: CASSSWEDSGGYEQYF. Variable domain in full (rest from reference TRBV7-9 and TRBJ2-7): DTGVSQNPRHKITKRGQNVTFRCDPISEHNRLYWYRQTLGQGPEFLTYFQNEAQLEKSRLLSDRFSAERPKGSFSTLEIQRTEQGDSAMYLCASSSWEDSGGYEQYFGPGTRLTVT.

J is TRBJ2-1 and V is TRBV11-2; no definite D call. The V and J ends lost 5 bases and 8 bases respectively, with 10 bases between them. The CDR3 length is 12 residues. Germline loops: CDR1 SGHAT, CDR2 FQNNGV. The CDR3 is CASSIQTHEQFF. Written as DNA, the CDR3 is TGTGCCAGCAGCATCCAAACCCATGAGCAGTTCTTC. Using reference TRBV11-2 and TRBJ2-1 for the parts outside the CDR3, the full variable domain is EAGVAQSPRYKIIEKRQSVAFWCNPISGHATLYWYQQILGQGPKLLIQFQNNGVVDDSQLPKDRFSAERLKGVDSTLKIQPAKLEDSAVYLCASSIQTHEQFFGPGTRLTVL.

This clonotype was seen a few times. The rearrangement joins TRBV7-2 to TRBJ1-4, with a possible D match to TRBD1 (6 bases). V lost 2 bases, J lost 8 bases, and 18 bases lay in between. The germline CDR1 and CDR2 sequences are SGHTA and FQGNSA. The CDR3 has 16 amino acids. CDR3 DNA sequence: TGTGCCAGCAGCTTACTAGGCGACAGGAGAGGGGAAAAACTGTTTTTT. Translating it yields CASSLLGDRRGEKLFF.

This clonotype occurred many times. The chain is built from TRBV5-6 and TRBJ2-7; D unresolved. CDR1 and CDR2 (germline): SGHDT, YYEEEE. CDR3 length: 12 amino acids. Trimming cost V 4 bases and J 0 bases, with 5 bases left between them. The CDR3 sequence is CASSLLSYEQYF. As DNA, the CDR3 is TGTGCCAGCAGCCTCCTCTCCTACGAGCAGTACTTC.

The chain uses TRBV6-6 and TRBJ2-3; the D gene is possibly TRBD2 (6 bases). The V gene lost 9 bases and the J gene lost 2 bases, with 12 bases spanning the gap. Looked up from germline, CDR1 is MNHNY and CDR2 is SVGAGI (reference sequence). The CDR3 is 13 amino acids. Here the CDR3 reads CASFGSSTDTQYF. The CDR3 bases are TGTGCCAGTTTCGGGAGCTCCACAGATACGCAGTATTTT.

J is TRBJ1-1 and V is TRBV7-2; D gene uncertain. The V end lost 0 bases, the J end lost 0 bases, and 8 bases lay between the germline ends. CDR1 and CDR2 (germline): SGHTA, FQGNSA. CDR3 length equals 15 residues. CDR3 coding DNA: TGTGCCAGCAGCTTAGCTCCCGAGATGAACACTGAAGCTTTCTTT. Encoded protein: CASSLAPEMNTEAFF.

This clonotype was picked up many times. In DNA form, the CDR3 reads TGCAGTGCTAGAGAAGTAGGAGGGTTAGGTGAAGCTTTCTTT. Its protein is CSAREVGGLGEAFF. The genes are TRBV20-1 and TRBJ1-1; no clear D. V lost 0 bases and J lost 7, with 15 bases in between. Germline V lookup: CDR1 DFQATT, CDR2 SNEGSKA (reference sequence). The CDR3 covers 14 residues.

In its sample, this clonotype was seen many times. This chain connects TRBV6-4 to TRBJ2-3, with 7 bases that match TRBD1. The CDR3 has 14 residues. CDR1 is MRHNA, CDR2 SNTAGT, per germline. V gave up 3 bases and J gave up 1 base; unmatched junction bases: 1. The CDR3 DNA follows: TGTGCCAGCAGTGATGGACAGGGCACAGATACGCAGTATTTT. Amino acids: CASSDGQGTDTQYF.

This clonotype appeared a few times. The genes are TRBV10-3 and TRBJ2-1, with D unresolved. Trimming shortened V by 7 bases and J by 6 bases, and 19 bases separated the two germline ends. CDR3 length: 15 residues. Looked up from germline, CDR1 is ENHRY and CDR2 is SYGVKD. CDR3 protein: CAITSGSGGVNEQFF. In nucleotides, the CDR3 is TGTGCCATCACGTCAGGATCGGGTGGGGTCAATGAGCAGTTCTTC.

This clonotype was counted only a few times. V gene TRBV29-1 combines with J gene TRBJ1-1; possible D gene TRBD1, 5 bases. Germline assignment: CDR1 SQVTM and CDR2 ANQGSEA. Trimming pared 5 bases from V and 11 bases from J, leaving 12 bases between. The CDR3 spans 10 residues. CDR3 residues: CSVIVGTAFF. The CDR3, as DNA: TGCAGCGTTATCGTAGGGACGGCTTTCTTT. Combining the CDR3 with reference TRBV29-1 and TRBJ1-1 gives the whole variable domain SAVISQKPSRDICQRGTSLTIQCQVDSQVTMMFWYRQQPGQSLTLIATANQGSEATYESGFVIDKFPISRPNLTFSTLTVSNMSPEDSSIYLCSVIVGTAFFGQGTRLTVV.

There are many counts of this clonotype. The chain recombines TRBV9 with TRBJ1-6; TRBD1 might be the D (5 bases). The V gene lost 2 bases and the J gene lost 8 bases, with 14 bases spanning the gap. This CDR3 has 15 amino acids. Germline V CDR1 and CDR2: SGDLS, YYNGEE. In DNA, the CDR3 is TGTGCCAGCAGCGTCTCCGGGACGAGGGATTCACCCCTCCACTTT. This gives the protein CASSVSGTRDSPLHF.

The genes are TRBV12-3 or TRBV12-4 and TRBJ2-2, with a weak D call TRBD1 (6 bases). V shed 2 bases and J shed 6 bases, with 10 bases lying between them. This CDR3 spans 14 amino acids. The CDR3: CASSLISGAGELFF. Here the CDR3 DNA reads TGTGCCAGCAGTTTAATTTCAGGGGCCGGGGAGCTGTTTTTT.

This clonotype was counted a few times. V and J are TRBV10-3 and TRBJ1-1; D unclear. The CDR3 sequence is 11 residues long. CDR1 and CDR2 (germline): ENHRY, SYGVKD. V was shortened by 6 bases and J by 3 bases, with 5 bases between the two germline ends. CDR3 DNA: TGTGCCATCAGAAGTTACACTGAAGCTTTCTTT. Amino acid sequence: CAIRSYTEAFF.

The chain recombines TRBV4-3 with TRBJ2-3, with 7 bases fitting TRBD2. Trimming removed 0 bases from V and 2 bases from J; junction bases left unmatched: 8. Germline V CDR1 and CDR2: LGHNA, YSLEER. The CDR3 runs 17 residues. The CDR3 bases are TGCGCCAGCAGCCAAGATCGAGCGGGGTTTCCCACAGATACGCAGTATTTT. This encodes CASSQDRAGFPTDTQYF.

V usage is TRBV27 and J usage is TRBJ1-1; 7 bases are shared with TRBD1. CDR3 size: 17 residues. CDR1 MNHEY and CDR2 SMNVEV come from the germline V gene (reference sequence). V was clipped by 2 bases and J by 6 bases; unmatched bases: 15. DNA for the CDR3: TGTGCCAGCAGTTTAGGATTGGGGACAGCGGGGGGCCCTGAAGCTTTCTTT. Protein sequence: CASSLGLGTAGGPEAFF.

This sequence joins TRBV9 and TRBJ1-2; TRBD1 is a possible D gene (5 bases). V shed 0 bases and J shed 4 bases, with 19 bases lying between them. The CDR3 has 17 amino acids. Germline V lookup: CDR1 SGDLS, CDR2 YYNGEE. The CDR3 region has the DNA TGTGCCAGCAGCGTAGCTGGGGCGATGACGGGTGTCTATGGCTACACCTTC. Protein product: CASSVAGAMTGVYGYTF.

The CDR3 region is CASSPYRGSTDTQYF. The CDR3 region has the DNA TGTGCCAGCTCACCTTACAGGGGGAGCACAGATACGCAGTATTTT. The chain is built from TRBV18 and TRBJ2-3; TRBD1 matches 8 bases. Trimming at V came to 3 bases and at J to 0 bases, leaving 2 bases not matched to a gene. The CDR3 contains 15 residues. CDR1 and CDR2 (germline): KGHSH, LQKENI.

This chain connects TRBV25-1 to TRBJ1-2; possible D gene TRBD1, 5 bases. The CDR3 contains 15 residues. The germline V gene has CDR1 MGHDK and CDR2 SYGVNS. Between the trimmed V and J ends, which lost 0 bases and 4 bases, there was a span of 12 bases. In DNA form, the CDR3 reads TGTGCCAGCAGTGAATATGAGGGGACCTCCTATGGCTACACCTTC. Amino acids: CASSEYEGTSYGYTF.

The rearrangement uses TRBV10-3 and TRBJ2-7; no firm D call. CDR1 is ENHRY, CDR2 SYGVKD, per germline. The CDR3 is 16 amino acids. V lost 0 bases to trimming and J lost 2 bases, with 14 bases between them. The CDR3 is CAISESVTFSAYEQYF. CDR3 DNA: TGTGCCATCAGTGAGTCGGTGACCTTTTCAGCCTACGAGCAGTACTTC.

The rearrangement uses TRBV6-6 and TRBJ1-2; tentatively, D is TRBD1 (6 bases). The CDR3 is made up of 15 amino acids. Germline lookup yields CDR1 MNHNY and CDR2 SVGAGI (reference sequence). Trimming stripped 5 bases from V and 4 bases from J, with 17 bases between. In DNA form, the CDR3 reads TGTGCCAGCAGTACCAGCACAGGGATATTCTATGGCTACACCTTC. Its protein product is CASSTSTGIFYGYTF.

As for this clonotype: It may be a read error: a sequence one base away is much more abundant. The chain links TRBV27 to TRBJ1-5; tentative D call: TRBD1 (6 bases). This CDR3 is built from 15 residues. Germline V gene lookup returns CDR1 MNHEY and CDR2 SMNVEV (reference sequence). The CDR3 DNA is TGTGCCATCAGTTGGCAGGGGTATAGCAATCAGCCCCAGCATTTT. Residues: CAISWQGYSNQPQHF.